This passage covers 25 T cell receptor beta chains from one sample sequenced in a study of beta chain features in type 1 diabetes. Every bit of the isolated RNA underwent reverse transcription, so sequencing read expressed TCRB transcripts. Clones were sequenced by immunoSEQ multiplex PCR, and TCRdb holds only the in-frame ones, with some missing. Of some 240,000 clones listed, about a tenth are singletons. The sample was central memory CD4+ T cells from blood. These receptors all come from a man between 18 and 29 years old in good health.

This clone showed up just a few times. The gene calls are TRBV4-1 and TRBJ2-6; a possible D gene is TRBD1 (5 bases). Per the germline V gene, CDR1 is MGHRA and CDR2 is YSYEKL. Trimming stripped 5 bases from V and 0 bases from J, with 14 bases between. This CDR3 contains 17 residues. CDR3 residues: CASSVDMKASGANVLTF. CDR3 nucleotide sequence: TGCGCCAGCAGCGTGGACATGAAGGCCTCTGGGGCCAACGTCCTGACTTTC.

The chain combines TRBV30 with TRBJ1-2; D is undetermined. Trimming cost V 4 bases and J 5 bases, with 14 bases left between them. The germline V gene has CDR1 GTSNPN and CDR2 SVGIG (reference sequence). This CDR3 contains 13 residues. CDR3: CAWKPGAEYGYTF. For the CDR3, the DNA is TGTGCCTGGAAGCCAGGAGCCGAATATGGCTACACCTTC.

For this clone: This likely came from a read error, as a far larger clone is one base away. The chain combines TRBV7-8 with TRBJ1-1; D is undetermined. This CDR3 is 12 amino acids long. Trimming removed 5 bases at V and 5 bases at J, with 9 bases between. CDR1 is SGHVS, CDR2 FQNEAQ, per germline. The CDR3 reads CASSLSGTEAFF. CDR3 DNA: TGTGCCAGCAGCCTGAGTGGGACTGAAGCTTTCTTT.

This clone has more than one count but fewer than ten. This rearrangement joins TRBV10-3 to TRBJ2-6, with a tentative D call TRBD1 (6 bases). V was cut by 6 bases and J by 0 bases, with 18 bases left in between. There are 18 residues in the CDR3. Germline V gives CDR1 ENHRY, CDR2 SYGVKD. The CDR3 spells CAIRNRDYAFSGANVLTF. CDR3 nucleotides: TGTGCCATCAGGAACAGGGATTATGCCTTCTCTGGGGCCAACGTCCTGACTTTC.

This clone was seen only a few times. The J gene is TRBJ1-5, the V gene TRBV4-1; D possibly corresponds to TRBD1 (5 bases). Trimming took off 0 bases at V and 2 bases at J, with 11 bases between the two ends. Germline V CDR1 and CDR2: MGHRA, YSYEKL. The CDR3 length is 16 residues. This CDR3 reads CASSQEGRVGNQPQHF. CDR3 nucleotides: TGCGCCAGCAGCCAAGAGGGGCGGGTGGGCAATCAGCCCCAGCATTTT.

In this sample, this clone turned up a few times. The gene calls are TRBV7-8 and TRBJ2-3, with 9 bases aligning to TRBD2. Trimming cost V 4 bases and J 2 bases; bases outside gene matches: 1. Germline values: CDR1 SGHVS, CDR2 FQNEAQ. The CDR3 loop spans 14 amino acids. CDR3 in DNA: TGTGCCAGCAGCTCTAGCGGGGCCACAGATACGCAGTATTTT. Amino acid sequence: CASSSSGATDTQYF.

This clone was detected once. The chain has TRBV5-1 and TRBJ2-1, with 11 bases that match TRBD2. Germline V lookup: CDR1 SGHRS, CDR2 YFSETQ. The CDR3 is 14 residues long. V dropped 4 bases and J dropped 3; count of bases not matched to a gene: 0. DNA of the CDR3: TGCGCCAGCAGCACTAGCGGGAGCTACAATGAGCAGTTCTTC. Translating gives CASSTSGSYNEQFF.

This clone was seen more than once but under ten times. The V call is TRBV18, the J call TRBJ2-1, with D possibly matching TRBD2 (6 bases). V was trimmed by 0 bases and J by 8 bases, leaving 20 bases between them. CDR3 length: 17 residues. The germline V gene encodes CDR1 KGHSH and CDR2 LQKENI. CDR3 sequence (DNA): TGTGCCAGCTCACCACCGTCCCCCTCGGACGTAGCGGATGAGCAGTTCTTC. Translation gives CASSPPSPSDVADEQFF.

This clone was seen repeatedly, ten times or more. The rearrangement uses TRBV4-1 and TRBJ1-3; the D gene is possibly TRBD1 (6 bases). Between the trimmed V and J ends, which lost 3 bases and 0 bases, there was a span of 9 bases. Germline-derived CDR1 and CDR2 are MGHRA and YSYEKL. There are 15 residues in the CDR3. CDR3 protein: CASSQRQDSGNTIYF. The CDR3 DNA reads as TGCGCCAGCAGCCAGCGACAGGACTCTGGAAACACCATATATTTT.

This clone was seen more than once but under ten times. The gene calls are TRBV15 and TRBJ2-7; 8 bases match TRBD2. This CDR3 comprises 15 residues. J lost 1 base, V lost 3 bases, and 5 bases had no gene match. The germline gives CDR1 LNHNV, CDR2 YYDKDF (reference sequence). CDR3 sequence: CATSRTGTSSYEQYF. In DNA, the CDR3 is TGTGCCACCAGCAGGACCGGGACTAGTTCCTACGAGCAGTACTTC.

In this sample, this clone turned up a few times. This rearrangement joins TRBV5-1 to TRBJ2-5; D might be TRBD2 (6 bases). The V gene's germline CDR1 is SGHRS and CDR2 YFSETQ. Trimming took off 0 bases at V and 5 bases at J, with 8 bases between the two ends. The CDR3 totals 13 residues. The CDR3 coding sequence is TGCGCCAGCAGCTTGGCCCGGGAGGAGACCCAGTACTTC. Amino acids: CASSLAREETQYF.

This clone was recorded at least ten times. J is TRBJ2-7 and V is TRBV7-2, with a tentative D call TRBD2 (6 bases). The V gene lost 4 bases and the J gene lost 8 bases, with 15 bases spanning the gap. Germline V CDR1 and CDR2: SGHTA, FQGNSA. The CDR3 consists of 13 residues. CDR3 DNA: TGTGCCAGCAGCTCCGAGGCCGGGAGAAAGCAGTACTTC. Protein sequence: CASSSEAGRKQYF.

Points on this clone: A much larger clone differs from this one at a single base, so this may be a read error. The chain couples TRBV30 to TRBJ2-1; the match to TRBD2 covers 7 bases. V was clipped by 3 bases and J by 9 bases; unmatched bases: 8. The CDR3 sequence is 13 residues long. Looked up from germline, CDR1 is GTSNPN and CDR2 is SVGIG (reference sequence). The CDR3 protein is CAWRAAGLLEQFF. CDR3 nucleotide sequence: TGTGCCTGGAGGGCAGCGGGACTTCTTGAGCAGTTCTTC.

This clone has a handful of counts. The chain has TRBV30 and TRBJ2-3; D gene uncertain. Per germline, CDR1 GTSNPN and CDR2 SVGIG (reference sequence). V was trimmed by 2 bases and J by 4 bases, leaving 7 bases between them. CDR3 length: 12 residues. CDR3 DNA sequence: TGTGCCTGGAGTCTTGTCCCAGATACGCAGTATTTT. This codes for CAWSLVPDTQYF.

The gene calls are TRBV7-6 and TRBJ2-7, with D tentatively TRBD1 or TRBD2 (5 bases each). The V gene's germline CDR1 is SGHVS and CDR2 FNYEAQ. This CDR3 has 16 residues. V was clipped by 4 bases and J by 2 bases, with 18 bases between them. This CDR3 is CASSSVEGRYTYEQYF. The DNA for the CDR3 is TGTGCCAGCAGCTCCGTCGAGGGACGGTACACCTACGAGCAGTACTTC.

This chain links TRBV2 with TRBJ1-5; D is perhaps TRBD1 (6 bases). Germline loops: CDR1 SNHLY, CDR2 FYNNEI. Trimming pared 2 bases from V and 1 base from J, leaving 6 bases between. The CDR3 is 14 residues long. The CDR3 loop reads CASSETGSNQPQHF. As DNA, the CDR3 is TGTGCCAGCAGTGAAACAGGGAGCAATCAGCCCCAGCATTTT.

This clone was picked up a small number of times. This chain joins TRBV5-4 and TRBJ2-7, with D possibly being TRBD1 or TRBD2 (7 bases each). The germline gives CDR1 SGHNT, CDR2 YYREEE (reference sequence). The CDR3 has 15 residues. Trimming cost V 0 bases and J 2 bases, with 12 bases left between them. The CDR3 loop is CASSLAAGGAYEQYF. CDR3 nucleotide sequence: TGTGCCAGCAGCTTGGCGGCAGGGGGGGCCTACGAGCAGTACTTC.

This clone was observed many times. The V and J genes are TRBV15 and TRBJ1-3; 9 bases are shared with TRBD1. In germline, CDR1 is LNHNV, CDR2 YYDKDF (reference sequence). The CDR3 has 15 residues. V gave up 1 base and J gave up 8 bases; unmatched junction bases: 6. CDR3 sequence: CATSRVTGGADTIYF. The CDR3 DNA reads as TGTGCCACCAGCAGAGTTACAGGGGGCGCGGACACCATATATTTT.

V usage is TRBV2 and J usage is TRBJ2-7; 13 bases are a match to TRBD2. There are 15 residues in the CDR3. Germline trimming cut 4 bases from V and 5 bases from J; bases unmatched to any gene: 5. CDR1 and CDR2 from the germline V gene are SNHLY and FYNNEI. CDR3 nucleotides: TGTGCCAGCAGTGGGACTAGCGGGAGAGTCGACGAGCAGTACTTC. This sequence encodes CASSGTSGRVDEQYF.

The chain couples TRBV9 to TRBJ2-1, with D uncertain. Trimming left V 4 bases short and J 2 bases short, with 13 bases between. The CDR3 length is 15 residues. Germline values: CDR1 SGDLS, CDR2 YYNGEE. The CDR3 spells CASSLVADPYNEQFF. DNA of the CDR3: TGTGCCAGCAGCCTAGTGGCAGACCCCTACAATGAGCAGTTCTTC.

This clone was seen a few times. V gene TRBV5-1 combines with J gene TRBJ2-3; 7 nucleotides line up with TRBD1. Trimming cost V 5 bases and J 1 base; bases outside gene matches: 7. The CDR3 extends over 15 amino acids. CDR1 and CDR2 from the germline V gene are SGHRS and YFSETQ. The CDR3 nucleotides read TGCGCCAGCAGACGCACAGGGGATGGCACAGATACGCAGTATTTT. It translates to CASRRTGDGTDTQYF.

V is TRBV19 and J is TRBJ1-2; a weak D match, TRBD1 (6 bases). This CDR3 region has 13 residues. Germline loops: CDR1 LNHDA, CDR2 SQIVND (reference sequence). V dropped 5 bases and J dropped 8 bases, with 15 bases sitting between them. CDR3 bases: TGTGCCAGTAGTGCAGGGGTGTTGGGCGGCTACACCTTC. Translation: CASSAGVLGGYTF. Together with reference TRBV19 and TRBJ1-2, the CDR3 gives the full variable domain: DGGITQSPKYLFRKEGQNVTLSCEQNLNHDAMYWYRQDPGQGLRLIYYSQIVNDFQKGDIAEGYSVSREKKESFPLTVTSAQKNPTAFYLCASSAGVLGGYTFGSGTRLTVV.

The sample holds many counts of this clone. The V and J genes are TRBV5-1 and TRBJ2-6, with a possible D match to TRBD1 (6 bases). The CDR3 contains 19 residues. V dropped 1 base and J dropped 1 base, with 18 bases sitting between them. Germline assignment: CDR1 SGHRS and CDR2 YFSETQ. The CDR3 DNA sequence: TGCGCCAGCAGCTTGTCTTATGTACAGGGCAGGTCTGGGGCCAACGTCCTGACTTTC. Protein: CASSLSYVQGRSGANVLTF.

Here the CDR3 reads CASSPREGSYNEQFF. CDR3 DNA: TGTGCCAGCAGCCCCCGCGAGGGGTCCTACAATGAGCAGTTCTTC. The V gene is TRBV7-3, the J gene TRBJ2-1; D may match TRBD1 or TRBD2 (5 bases each). Germline CDR1 reads SGHTA; CDR2 reads FQGTGA. Trimming stripped 5 bases from V and 1 base from J, with 12 bases between. This CDR3 comprises 15 residues.

This clone was seen a few times. The CDR3 sequence: CASSPGLENIQYF. The CDR3 bases are TGTGCCAGCTCACCCGGGCTGGAAAACATTCAGTACTTC. This chain uses TRBV18 with TRBJ2-4; D uncertain. CDR3 length: 13 residues. Trimming shortened V by 3 bases and J by 5 bases, and 8 bases separated the two germline ends. Germline V CDR1 and CDR2: KGHSH, LQKENI.